This T cell receptor beta chain was recovered during a study of T cell repertoires in cytomegalovirus infection. Overall study: As its CMV epitopes, the study selected recently identified HLA-C-restricted and well-studied HLA-B-restricted targets. From public TCR beta signatures came an indication of both CMV infection and matching HLA type.

Each CDR3 protein is one row after TCRdb ran MiXCR on the reads. The profile shows about 570,000 distinct CDR3 sequences, roughly 43% of them singletons. About this clonotype itself: The antigen is undetermined.

This CDR3 comprises 15 residues. The germline V gene encodes CDR1 SGHTA and CDR2 FQGNSA. V lost 2 bases, J lost 9 bases, and 12 bases stayed unmatched. General study findings and limits: Within the response measured ex vivo, HLA-C-restricted CMV-specific TCR beta clonotypes were dominant. Based on cumulative public TCR beta family frequency, carriers of CMV plus the relevant HLA were identified.

The source of this sequence is a human donor in good health (CMV status not recorded). Some clones in this sample may be carry-over from other donors' samples. The input for sequencing was cultured PBMCs, taken from culture after CMV antigen stimulation. The chain combines TRBV7-2 with TRBJ2-7; TRBD2 matches 8 bases. In nucleotides, the CDR3 is TGTGCCAGCAGCTTATGGGCGGGGGGTAGGGACGGGCAGTACTTC. Its protein is CASSLWAGGRDGQYF.